This is a list of T cell receptor beta chains from one sample in a study of cytomegalovirus exposure and HLA in healthy donors. Clones were sequenced by immunoSEQ multiplex PCR, and TCRdb holds only the in-frame ones, with some missing. The repertoire has about 120,000 clones, about 60% of them found once; the top ten carry 9% to 10%. The sequencing sample was made of PBMCs. The receptors were sampled from a man aged 35-49 years in good health and CMV-seropositive. Both conserved end residues are part of each CDR3. The order of the fields is V gene, J gene, CDR3 protein.

>TRBV5-4|TRBJ1-4
CASSAPGNNEKLFF
>TRBV1|TRBJ2-1
CTSSQGARASSIYNEQFF
>TRBV5-4|TRBJ2-5
CASSLEASGSGLSETQYF
>TRBV4-1|TRBJ2-5
CASSQGAGGPPETQYF
>TRBV19|TRBJ2-3
CASSITAGGPLDTQYF
>TRBV7-2|TRBJ1-1
CASSLRTGVRTEAFF
>TRBV15|TRBJ1-2
CATSRLNYGYTF
>TRBV6-6|TRBJ2-4
CASSEGGIQYF
>TRBV5-4|TRBJ1-4
CASSRRDWGNEKLFF
>TRBV9|TRBJ2-5
CASSPVAVETQYF
>TRBV21-1|TRBJ1-1
CASSKEDRGAFF
>TRBV15|TRBJ2-7
CATSRSGTGSPYEQYF
>TRBV2|TRBJ2-4
CASSEASGRVQQYF
>TRBV14|TRBJ2-7
CASSRTSGKYEQYF
>TRBV29-1|TRBJ2-1
CSVEDRYNGLNEQFF
>TRBV7-6|TRBJ2-5
CASSPKGGATAWTQYF
>TRBV4-2|TRBJ1-1
CASSQDPRGMNTEAFF
>TRBV5-4|TRBJ2-1
CASSLEGAGSSYNEQFF
>TRBV4-1|TRBJ1-2
CASSQDLADRGHGYTF
>TRBV11-2|TRBJ2-5
CASSPGTGGRGETQYF
>TRBV5-6|TRBJ1-1
CASSLGSVRGTEAFF
>TRBV5-1|TRBJ2-3
CASSLASGGGGRDTQYF
>TRBV7-8|TRBJ2-5
CASSLNSGGASLQETQYF
>TRBV4-1|TRBJ1-2
CASSQARAQSNYGYTF
>TRBV9|TRBJ2-1
CASSVVGQDPHNEQFF
>TRBV5-4|TRBJ2-2
CASSLGLAGNTGELFF
>TRBV6-1|TRBJ1-1
CASTWGRGGTEAFF
>TRBV19|TRBJ1-2
CASSFRTANYGYTF
>TRBV7-2|TRBJ1-6
CASSRTGNNSPLHF
>TRBV27|TRBJ1-2
CASSFRRTPHYGYTF
>TRBV27|TRBJ1-1
CASSFWGRQAFF
>TRBV18|TRBJ1-3
CASSPNRDSGNTIYF
>TRBV6-5|TRBJ1-5
CASSYSFGQPQHF
>TRBV5-4|TRBJ2-3
CASSLGGRAGGGTDTQYF
>TRBV2|TRBJ1-1
CASTLRQEGTEAFF
>TRBV9|TRBJ2-1
CASSVSSSYNEQFF
>TRBV29-1|TRBJ1-2
CSVVGDYYGYTF
>TRBV11-2|TRBJ2-1
CASSSTLAGGGNEQFF
>TRBV6-5|TRBJ1-2
CASSLSGTPSGLGYTF
>TRBV5-1|TRBJ2-3
CASSTTGFTDTQYF
>TRBV5-1|TRBJ2-2
CASSPGGRYTGELFF
>TRBV7-9|TRBJ2-5
CASRLDRLQETQYF
>TRBV5-6|TRBJ1-2
CASSLLGTVSNYGYTF